Following are 3 T cell receptor beta chains from one sample sequenced in a study of T cell responses to AZD1222 COVID-19 vaccine. Assay used: immunoSEQ multiplex PCR; TCRdb lists only in-frame clones, some missing. Of 97,000 or so clones listed, 84% were seen once; the top ten hold 15% to 20%. The sequencing used peripheral blood, collected on day 0 of AZD1222 vaccination. These receptors were obtained from an adult in good health.

The chain is built from TRBV5-6 and TRBJ1-1; tentatively, D is TRBD1 (5 bases). Trimming removed 0 bases at V and 3 bases at J, with 9 bases between. Germline assignment: CDR1 SGHDT and CDR2 YYEEEE. The CDR3 consists of 14 residues. CDR3 sequence (DNA): TGTGCCAGCAGCTTGGCCCTCAGGGACACTGAAGCTTTCTTT. It encodes CASSLALRDTEAFF.

Notes on this clone: An end of the junction does not agree with germline; a read error may underlie this. V usage is TRBV9 and J usage is TRBJ1-5; D might be TRBD1 (5 bases). CDR1 is SGDLS and CDR2 is YYNGEE in the germline V gene. The CDR3 loop spans 15 amino acids. Here the CDR3 reads CAGSVDGANNQPQHF. The CDR3, as DNA: TGTGCCGGCAGCGTAGATGGGGCCAACAATCAGCCCCAGCATTTT.

This clone has a handful of counts. The J gene is TRBJ1-1, the V gene TRBV6-5; perhaps TRBD1 as D (6 bases). V was cut by 7 bases and J by 11 bases, with 14 bases left in between. Germline CDR1 and CDR2: MNHEY and SVGAGI. The CDR3 loop spans 11 amino acids. CDR3 residues: CASKRGPWAFF. CDR3 coding DNA: TGTGCCAGCAAGCGGGGGCCTTGGGCTTTCTTT.